This T cell receptor beta chain was recovered during a study of OX40 agonist ivuxolimab in advanced cancers. Repertoires were generated with immunoSEQ multiplex PCR, while TCRdb's copy carries only in-frame clones and drops some. This table holds 59,000 or so clones, approximately 86% found once. CDR3 length equals 14 residues. Trimming left V 5 bases short and J 6 bases short, with 17 bases between. The germline V gene has CDR1 SGHAT and CDR2 FQNNGV. V is TRBV11-2 and J is TRBJ2-7; D ambiguous. This TCR was recovered from an adult with an advanced solid tumor such as melanoma, head and neck, liver or kidney cancer. The input for sequencing was CD4+ or CD8+ T cells sorted from blood, taken in a trial of the OX40 agonist ivuxolimab. CDR3 coding DNA: TGTGCCAGCAGCACTTCTTTGGGGTCACGCGAGCAGTACTTC. It encodes CASSTSLGSREQYF.